This record concerns one T cell receptor (beta chain) sequence. Its target is not known. The entry originates in a study of CD8 T cells in ankylosing spondylitis. The germline gives CDR1 SGHKS, CDR2 YYEKEE (reference sequence). The V gene lost 4 bases and the J gene lost 2 bases, with 10 bases spanning the gap. CDR3 size: 14 residues. General study points: Reportedly, disease-linked clones are significantly enriched in ankylosing spondylitis patients' matched synovial fluid. What appeared characteristic of ankylosing spondylitis blood was a TCR beta motif of eight highly homologous variants.

TCRdb called the 5' RACE reads again in MiXCR, with one record for every CDR3 protein. The table includes around 440,000 distinct CDR3 sequences, approximately 17% detected once. Sequencing was carried out using blood, either unsorted or a sorted T cell fraction (not recorded which). The TCR comes from a male donor with ankylosing spondylitis. This sequence joins TRBV5-5 and TRBJ2-1; the D is unclear. CDR3 residues: CASSPRSAYNEQFF. The CDR3 DNA sequence: TGTGCCAGCAGCCCGAGGTCTGCCTACAATGAGCAGTTCTTC.